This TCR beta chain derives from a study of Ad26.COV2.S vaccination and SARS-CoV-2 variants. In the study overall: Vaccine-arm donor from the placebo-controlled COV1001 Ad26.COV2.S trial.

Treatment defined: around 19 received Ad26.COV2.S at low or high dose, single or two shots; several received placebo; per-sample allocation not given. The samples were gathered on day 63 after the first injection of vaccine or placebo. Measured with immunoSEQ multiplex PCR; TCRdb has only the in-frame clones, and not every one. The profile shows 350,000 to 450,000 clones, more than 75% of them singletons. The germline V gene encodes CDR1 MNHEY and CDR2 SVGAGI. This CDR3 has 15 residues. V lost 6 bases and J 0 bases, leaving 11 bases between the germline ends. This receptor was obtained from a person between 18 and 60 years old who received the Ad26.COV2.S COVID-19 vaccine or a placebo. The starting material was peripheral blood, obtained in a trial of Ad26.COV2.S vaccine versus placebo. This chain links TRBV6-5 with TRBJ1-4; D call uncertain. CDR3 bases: TGTGCCAGCAGCGATGTTGGGTCAACTAATGAAAAACTGTTTTTT. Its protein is CASSDVGSTNEKLFF.